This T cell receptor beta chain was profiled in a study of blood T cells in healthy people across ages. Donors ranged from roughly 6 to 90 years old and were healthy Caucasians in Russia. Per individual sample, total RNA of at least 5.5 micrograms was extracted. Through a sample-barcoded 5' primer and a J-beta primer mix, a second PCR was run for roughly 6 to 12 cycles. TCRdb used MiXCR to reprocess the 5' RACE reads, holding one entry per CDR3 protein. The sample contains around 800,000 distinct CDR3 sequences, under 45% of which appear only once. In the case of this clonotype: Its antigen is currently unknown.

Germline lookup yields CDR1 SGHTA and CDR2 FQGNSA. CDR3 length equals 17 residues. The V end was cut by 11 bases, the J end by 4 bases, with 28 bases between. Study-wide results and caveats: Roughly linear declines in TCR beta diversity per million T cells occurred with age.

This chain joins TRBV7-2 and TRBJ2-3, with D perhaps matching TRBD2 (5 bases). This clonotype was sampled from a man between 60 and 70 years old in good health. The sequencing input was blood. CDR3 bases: TGTGCCGCCAGCAGCTTTGGGAGCCCTAGGTGGGCAGATACGCAGTATTTT. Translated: CAASSFGSPRWADTQYF.